This is a list of T cell receptor beta chains from one sample in a study of blood T cell repertoires in COVID-19. The table came from immunoSEQ multiplex PCR; TCRdb's copy has only in-frame clones and leaves some out. The data show fewer than 250,000 clones, roughly four fifths seen once. The sequencing sample was made of peripheral blood. All receptors come from a woman between 50 and 59 years old with acute or convalescent COVID-19. Each CDR3 is given with its conserved first and last residue. The order of the fields is CDR3 DNA, CDR3 protein, clone size, J gene, D gene, V gene. A D gene is named only where the DNA matches it firmly. The size of a clone is reported for some rows only, either as once, few or many, or as a class for expanded clones.

CDR3nt: TGTGCCAGCAGTGATCTCCCCTTAGGGGGGGGGAACACTGAAGCTTTCTTT
CDR3aa: CASSDLPLGGGNTEAFF
abundance: .
j_gene: TRBJ1-1
d_gene: .
v_gene: TRBV6-1

CDR3nt: TGTGCCACCAGAGGACAGCACACAGATACGCAGTATTTT
CDR3aa: CATRGQHTDTQYF
abundance: .
j_gene: TRBJ2-3
d_gene: .
v_gene: TRBV24-1

CDR3nt: TGTGCCAGCAACCTCCGGGGGGGCCTTAGCACAGATACGCAGTATTTT
CDR3aa: CASNLRGGLSTDTQYF
abundance: .
j_gene: TRBJ2-3
d_gene: TRBD2
v_gene: TRBV5-5

CDR3nt: TGTGCCAGCAGTGCTTCCGGGACAGGGAACTACGAGCAGTACTTC
CDR3aa: CASSASGTGNYEQYF
abundance: .
j_gene: TRBJ2-7
d_gene: TRBD1
v_gene: TRBV2

CDR3nt: TGTGCCAGCAGCCTACTAGCGGGGGGGAGTTGGACAGATACGCAGTATTTT
CDR3aa: CASSLLAGGSWTDTQYF
abundance: once
j_gene: TRBJ2-3
d_gene: TRBD2
v_gene: TRBV3-1/TRBV3-2

CDR3nt: TGTGCCAGCAGTGCACTGGTCCCTCGGAATCAGCCCCAGCATTTT
CDR3aa: CASSALVPRNQPQHF
abundance: .
j_gene: TRBJ1-5
d_gene: .
v_gene: TRBV2

CDR3nt: TGTGCCAGCAGCAAACAACAGGACGCCTACGAGCAGTACTTC
CDR3aa: CASSKQQDAYEQYF
abundance: .
j_gene: TRBJ2-7
d_gene: .
v_gene: TRBV21-1

CDR3nt: TGCAGTGCTAGTCGGGCGGGGATAGGCAATCAGCCCCAGCATTTT
CDR3aa: CSASRAGIGNQPQHF
abundance: .
j_gene: TRBJ1-5
d_gene: .
v_gene: TRBV20-1

CDR3nt: TGTGCCAGCAGCTCCCTCGGGAGGGAAAACGAGCAGTACTTC
CDR3aa: CASSSLGRENEQYF
abundance: .
j_gene: TRBJ2-7
d_gene: TRBD2
v_gene: TRBV11-3

CDR3nt: TGTGCCAGCAGCCTGCAGCGGACAGAGCAAAATGAGCAGTTCTTC
CDR3aa: CASSLQRTEQNEQFF
abundance: .
j_gene: TRBJ2-1
d_gene: .
v_gene: TRBV7-8

CDR3nt: TGCGCCAGCAGCTTGGAGCCTAGCGGGAGGTCGGGGAATGAGCAGTTCTTC
CDR3aa: CASSLEPSGRSGNEQFF
abundance: .
j_gene: TRBJ2-1
d_gene: TRBD2
v_gene: TRBV5-1

CDR3nt: TGTGCCAGCAGTCTGCGGGGGGACACTGAAGCTTTCTTT
CDR3aa: CASSLRGDTEAFF
abundance: .
j_gene: TRBJ1-1
d_gene: .
v_gene: TRBV28

CDR3nt: TGCGCCAGCAGCATCCCGGGACAGACTATAGATACGCAGTATTTT
CDR3aa: CASSIPGQTIDTQYF
abundance: .
j_gene: TRBJ2-3
d_gene: TRBD1
v_gene: TRBV5-1

CDR3nt: TGTGCCAGCAGTTACTCGGCTAGCGGGAGCGCCGAGCAGTACTTC
CDR3aa: CASSYSASGSAEQYF
abundance: .
j_gene: TRBJ2-7
d_gene: TRBD2
v_gene: TRBV6-2/TRBV6-3

CDR3nt: TGTGCCAGTAGTATGAACAGGGGGCGGTCTAACTATGGCTACACCTTC
CDR3aa: CASSMNRGRSNYGYTF
abundance: .
j_gene: TRBJ1-2
d_gene: TRBD1
v_gene: TRBV19

CDR3nt: TGTGCCAGCAGCCAGTTCCTGACAGGGTACTATGGCTACACCTTC
CDR3aa: CASSQFLTGYYGYTF
abundance: many
j_gene: TRBJ1-2
d_gene: TRBD1
v_gene: TRBV14

CDR3nt: TGTGCCAGCAGTTTTAGGCGCTTCGGCGGAGGAAGGATCGCCGAGCAGTACTTC
CDR3aa: CASSFRRFGGGRIAEQYF
abundance: few
j_gene: TRBJ2-7
d_gene: .
v_gene: TRBV28

CDR3nt: TGTGCCACCGACCCGGGACAGGGGTCCGGGGAGCTGTTTTTT
CDR3aa: CATDPGQGSGELFF
abundance: .
j_gene: TRBJ2-2
d_gene: TRBD1
v_gene: TRBV24-1

CDR3nt: TGTGCCAGCAGTTACGGGACAGATTTGAACACTGAAGCTTTCTTT
CDR3aa: CASSYGTDLNTEAFF
abundance: few
j_gene: TRBJ1-1
d_gene: TRBD1
v_gene: TRBV6-5